Listed here are 21 T cell receptor beta chains from one sample, sequenced in a study of blood T cell repertoires in COVID-19. Repertoires were generated with immunoSEQ multiplex PCR, while TCRdb's copy carries only in-frame clones and drops some. Counted here are 65,000 to 95,000 clones, around 78% occurring once; the ten biggest clones make up around 33%. Sequencing input: peripheral blood. These receptors originate from a man in his 60s with COVID-19, enrolled during active disease.

The rearrangement uses TRBV27 and TRBJ2-7; TRBD1 matches 11 bases. The CDR3 consists of 16 residues. V shed 6 bases and J 1 base; nucleotides not matched to a gene: 8. The germline gives CDR1 MNHEY, CDR2 SMNVEV (reference sequence). The CDR3 coding sequence is TGTGCCAGCAGATCTCTGGACAGGGGGCCATCCTACGAGCAGTACTTC. As protein: CASRSLDRGPSYEQYF.

This clone was detected only once. V is TRBV19 and J is TRBJ2-7; 9 nucleotides match TRBD1. J lost 5 bases, V lost 6 bases, and 8 bases had no gene match. The CDR3 contains 14 residues. Germline lookup yields CDR1 LNHDA and CDR2 SQIVND (reference sequence). The CDR3 coding sequence is TGTGCCAGTAGCTCGAGGGACAGGGTCGACGAGCAGTACTTC. Translated, it gives CASSSRDRVDEQYF.

This chain uses TRBV6-4 with TRBJ2-2, with 7 bases matching TRBD2. CDR3 size: 14 residues. Germline CDR1 and CDR2: MRHNA and SNTAGT. J lost 9 bases, V lost 6 bases, and 10 bases had no gene match. The CDR3 spells CASSPGEGRRELFF. CDR3 bases: TGTGCCAGCAGCCCCGGGGAGGGACGGCGGGAGCTGTTTTTT.

This clone was detected once. This chain connects TRBV15 to TRBJ2-1; the D gene is possibly TRBD2 (6 bases). The CDR3 loop spans 14 amino acids. The germline V gene has CDR1 LNHNV and CDR2 YYDKDF (reference sequence). Trimming removed 6 bases from V and 4 bases from J, with 13 bases in between. The CDR3 here is CATSSLRGYNEQFF. Written as DNA, the CDR3 is TGTGCCACCAGTTCTCTGCGGGGATACAATGAGCAGTTCTTC.

The genes are TRBV25-1 and TRBJ1-4; no reliable D call. The CDR3 is 12 residues long. V lost 3 bases and J lost 8, with 7 bases in between. Germline-derived CDR1 and CDR2 are MGHDK and SYGVNS. The CDR3 DNA is TGTGCCAGCAGTGAGCGGCAGGAAAAACTGTTTTTT. This sequence encodes CASSERQEKLFF.

This clone appeared once. Germline is not matched at one junction end, which may reflect a read error. This chain uses TRBV7-7 with TRBJ2-7, with D possibly matching TRBD2 (7 bases). Germline CDR1 is SSHAT and CDR2 is FNYEAQ (reference sequence). CDR3 size: 15 residues. The CDR3 DNA follows: TGTGCTAGCAGCGCAGGCGGGGGCACGTCCTACGAGCAGTACTTC. It codes for CASSAGGGTSYEQYF.

CDR3 nucleotides: TGTGCCAGCCCTCGGGGGGCAACCAGCACAGATACGCAGTATTTT. Amino acid sequence: CASPRGATSTDTQYF. The chain carries TRBV9 and TRBJ2-3; weak D call: TRBD2 (7 bases). With 7 bases removed from V and 0 bases from J, the gap between germline ends came to 15 bases. Germline values: CDR1 SGDLS, CDR2 YYNGEE. This CDR3 has 15 amino acids.

The gene calls are TRBV27 and TRBJ1-1; D may be TRBD1 (5 bases). The V and J ends lost 1 base and 3 bases respectively, with 12 bases between them. The CDR3 is made up of 15 amino acids. The V gene's germline CDR1 is MNHEY and CDR2 SMNVEV (reference sequence). The CDR3 region has the DNA TGTGCCAGCAGTTTATGGTTTGGCAGGGACACTGAAGCTTTCTTT. This codes for CASSLWFGRDTEAFF.

The rearrangement uses TRBV7-2 and TRBJ2-3, with TRBD2 as a possible D gene (6 bases). Germline V lookup: CDR1 SGHTA, CDR2 FQGNSA. The CDR3 runs to 17 residues. Trimming pared 1 base from V and 0 bases from J, leaving 14 bases between. For the CDR3, the DNA is TGTGCCAGCAGCTTAGATCAACTAGCCCTGAGCACAGATACGCAGTATTTT. Its protein is CASSLDQLALSTDTQYF.

V and J are TRBV5-4 and TRBJ2-7; 9 bases match TRBD2. V dropped 4 bases and J dropped 2; count of bases not matched to a gene: 4. The CDR3 has 14 amino acids. Germline V gene sequence: CDR1 SGHNT, CDR2 YYREEE (reference sequence). CDR3 sequence reads: CASSVSGSAYEQYF. Here the CDR3 DNA reads TGTGCCAGCAGCGTTAGCGGGAGTGCCTACGAGCAGTACTTC.

This sequence joins TRBV5-1 and TRBJ2-3, with TRBD2 matching 11 bases. The CDR3 has 16 residues. J was trimmed by 0 bases and V by 6 bases; bases with no gene match: 6. In germline, CDR1 is SGHRS, CDR2 YFSETQ. This CDR3 is CASTRLAGTSTDTQYF. The CDR3 nucleotides read TGCGCCAGCACCCGACTAGCGGGGACAAGCACAGATACGCAGTATTTT.

This clone has just a few counts. The chain combines TRBV11-2 with TRBJ1-2; D remains unclear. Germline CDR1 reads SGHAT; CDR2 reads FQNNGV. Trimming took 1 base from V and 0 from J, leaving 9 bases between them. The CDR3 is 15 residues long. This chain's CDR3 is CASSLGGGTNYGYTF. CDR3 in DNA: TGTGCCAGCAGCTTAGGTGGAGGGACTAACTATGGCTACACCTTC.

The V gene is TRBV6-1, the J gene TRBJ1-6; D not certain. CDR1 and CDR2 (germline): MNHNS, SASEGT. V was shortened by 3 bases and J by 2 bases, with 14 bases between the two germline ends. The CDR3 spans 17 residues. The CDR3 bases are TGTGCCAGCAGTGAGTTTAGGGAGGAGACCTATAATTCACCCCTCCACTTT. It translates to CASSEFREETYNSPLHF.

V and J are TRBV11-3 and TRBJ2-2; 12 bases are shared with TRBD2. The V segment lost 1 base and the J segment 6 bases; nucleotides outside the gene matches: 3. Looked up from germline, CDR1 is SGHNT and CDR2 is YENEEA. This CDR3 region has 16 residues. The CDR3 sequence: CASSLGTSGKPGELFF. The CDR3 DNA reads as TGTGCCAGCAGCTTAGGGACTAGCGGGAAGCCCGGGGAGCTGTTTTTT.

The chain is built from TRBV7-9 and TRBJ2-7; 10 bases match TRBD2. This CDR3 is built from 14 residues. Trimming took 2 bases from V and 5 from J; bases not matched to a gene: 3. Germline-derived CDR1 and CDR2 are SEHNR and FQNEAQ (reference sequence). CDR3 in amino acids: CASSLLTSGNEQYF. The CDR3 bases are TGTGCCAGCAGCTTACTCACTAGCGGGAACGAGCAGTACTTC. Full variable domain (remainder filled in from reference TRBV7-9 and TRBJ2-7): DTGVSQNPRHKITKRGQNVTFRCDPISEHNRLYWYRQTLGQGPEFLTYFQNEAQLEKSRLLSDRFSAERPKGSFSTLEIQRTEQGDSAMYLCASSLLTSGNEQYFGPGTRLTVT.

This CDR3 reads CASTLVRAQETQYF. The CDR3 nucleotides read TGTGCCAGCACCCTTGTAAGAGCCCAAGAGACCCAGTACTTC. J is TRBJ2-5 and V is TRBV2; unclear D gene. From germline, CDR1 is SNHLY and CDR2 FYNNEI. V was cut by 7 bases and J by 1 base, with 13 bases left in between. This CDR3 comprises 14 residues. The whole variable domain, filled in from reference TRBV2 and TRBJ2-5, reads EPEVTQTPSHQVTQMGQEVILRCVPISNHLYFYWYRQILGQKVEFLVSFYNNEISEKSEIFDDQFSVERPDGSNFTLKIRSTKLEDSAMYFCASTLVRAQETQYFGPGTRLLVL.

The sample holds one count of this clone. The chain has TRBV5-1 and TRBJ1-4; 8 bases are shared with TRBD1. The CDR3 sequence is 12 residues long. Trimming removed 5 bases from V and 8 bases from J; junction bases left unmatched: 2. Per germline, CDR1 SGHRS and CDR2 YFSETQ. The DNA for the CDR3 is TGCGCCAGCAGGAGGACAGGGGAAAAACTGTTTTTT. It codes for CASRRTGEKLFF.

The rearrangement links TRBV5-6 to TRBJ1-3, with a tentative D call TRBD1 (6 bases). V shed 7 bases and J shed 3 bases, with 14 bases lying between them. CDR3 length: 14 residues. Germline CDR1 SGHDT, CDR2 YYEEEE. The DNA for the CDR3 is TGTGCCAGCTTCGCCCAGGGGAGTGGAAACACCATATATTTT. It is translated as CASFAQGSGNTIYF.

V and J are TRBV20-1 and TRBJ1-4, with 10 bases identical to TRBD1. CDR1 and CDR2 from the germline V gene are DFQATT and SNEGSKA (reference sequence). J was trimmed by 8 bases and V by 3 bases; bases with no gene match: 9. CDR3 length equals 15 residues. The DNA of the CDR3 is TGCAGTGCTAGTTCGGTGGGACAGGGGAACGAAAAACTGTTTTTT. It encodes CSASSVGQGNEKLFF.

The chain carries TRBV6-2 or TRBV6-3 and TRBJ1-3; D possibly corresponds to TRBD1 (6 bases). From germline, CDR1 is MNHEY and CDR2 SVGEGT. Trimming pared 2 bases from V and 0 bases from J, leaving 11 bases between. The CDR3 totals 16 residues. In DNA, the CDR3 is TGTGCCAGCAGTTACGGGGGCGTTGGCTCTGGAAACACCATATATTTT. It is translated as CASSYGGVGSGNTIYF.

V is TRBV5-1 and J is TRBJ2-5; D is perhaps TRBD1 (5 bases). This CDR3 is 15 amino acids long. The V and J ends lost 0 bases and 2 bases respectively, with 11 bases between them. The germline CDR1 and CDR2 sequences are SGHRS and YFSETQ. DNA for the CDR3: TGCGCCAGCAGCTTGGCTTTGGGGCAGCAAGAGACCCAGTACTTC. Translated: CASSLALGQQETQYF.